This T cell receptor (beta chain) was identified in a study of blood T cell repertoires in COVID-19. Study in general: Sites in the United States, Italy and Spain provided acute and convalescent COVID-19 samples. PBMCs, B-cell-depleted T cells, or T cells provided the cDNA or gDNA that made up the material.

As originally analysed: How many nucleated cells were present was estimated from reference gene primer amplification. TCRdb's table, derived via immunoSEQ multiplex PCR, lists solely in-frame clones and lacks some. V and J calls and clone size are given by that table; D and trimming were obtained from the DNA. The data show approximately 400,000 clones, with roughly four fifths seen just once and approximately 1% held by the top ten. Germline loops: CDR1 SEHNR, CDR2 FQNEAQ (reference sequence). This CDR3 is built from 15 residues. Trimming at V came to 6 bases and at J to 5 bases, leaving 11 bases not matched to a gene. This clone was seen just once.

The sequenced material came from peripheral blood. The chain couples TRBV7-9 to TRBJ2-7; 9 bases line up with TRBD2. The receptor was derived from a human donor with acute or convalescent COVID-19. The donor label of this sample is uncertain. For the CDR3, the DNA is TGTGCCAGCAGGATTAGTAGCGGGAGTTTAGACGAGCAGTACTTC. This encodes CASRISSGSLDEQYF.